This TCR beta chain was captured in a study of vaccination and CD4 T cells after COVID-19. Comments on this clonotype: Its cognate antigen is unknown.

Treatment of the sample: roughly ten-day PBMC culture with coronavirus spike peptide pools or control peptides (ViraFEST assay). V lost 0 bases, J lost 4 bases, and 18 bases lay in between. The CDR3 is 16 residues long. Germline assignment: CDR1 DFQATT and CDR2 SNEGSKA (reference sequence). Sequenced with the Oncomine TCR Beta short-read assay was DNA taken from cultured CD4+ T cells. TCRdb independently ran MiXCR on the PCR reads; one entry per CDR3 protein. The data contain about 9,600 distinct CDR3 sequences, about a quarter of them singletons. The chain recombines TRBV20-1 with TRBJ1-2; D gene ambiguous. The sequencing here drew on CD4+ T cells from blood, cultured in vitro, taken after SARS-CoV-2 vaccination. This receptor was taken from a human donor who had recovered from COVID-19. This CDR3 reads CSARDRRLQRGYGYTF. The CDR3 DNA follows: TGCAGTGCTAGAGATCGGCGGCTTCAACGGGGCTATGGCTACACCTTC.